The 8 T cell receptor beta chains below come from one sample, sequenced in a study of T cell repertoires in cytomegalovirus infection. One entry per CDR3 protein results from TCRdb running MiXCR on the reads. The sample lists approximately 110,000 distinct CDR3 sequences; around 30% were seen once. These TCRs are of unknown antigen specificity. Here the sequenced sample was CD8+ T cells from cultured PBMCs, taken from culture after CMV antigen stimulation. These TCRs come from a human donor in good health (CMV status not recorded). Some clones in this sample may be carry-over from other donors' samples.

This chain connects TRBV7-8 to TRBJ1-2, with TRBD1 as a possible D gene (6 bases). Germline assignment: CDR1 SGHVS and CDR2 FQNEAQ. The CDR3 has 15 residues. The V end lost 5 bases, the J end lost 4 bases, and 17 bases lay between the germline ends. CDR3 region: CASSLNRAGSYGYTF. The CDR3 bases are TGTGCCAGCAGCCTAAACAGGGCGGGGAGCTATGGCTACACCTTC.

The chain uses TRBV6-6 and TRBJ2-7, with 10 bases matching TRBD1. The CDR3 is made up of 16 amino acids. Trimming took 0 bases from V and 7 from J; bases not matched to a gene: 9. Germline CDR1 is MNHNY and CDR2 is SVGAGI (reference sequence). Here the CDR3 reads CASSYSLGQGPSEQYF. The CDR3 coding sequence is TGTGCCAGCAGTTACTCGTTGGGACAGGGGCCATCGGAGCAGTACTTC.

V is TRBV4-3 and J is TRBJ1-4; tentatively, D is TRBD1 (6 bases). V was cut by 0 bases and J by 8 bases, with 19 bases left in between. From germline, CDR1 is LGHNA and CDR2 YSLEER. This CDR3 has 17 residues. In DNA form, the CDR3 reads TGCGCCAGCAGCCAAGATCGAGGGGCTGTAAGGGGGGAAAAACTGTTTTTT. As protein: CASSQDRGAVRGEKLFF.

This clonotype was observed many times. The V and J genes are TRBV7-9 and TRBJ2-3; tentatively, D is TRBD2 (6 bases). The CDR3 is 16 residues long. V gave up 5 bases and J gave up 3 bases, with 18 bases separating them. Germline assignment: CDR1 SEHNR and CDR2 FQNEAQ (reference sequence). The CDR3 spells CASSPLGGRFTDTQYF. The CDR3 bases are TGTGCCAGCAGCCCCCTTGGGGGGAGGTTTACAGATACGCAGTATTTT.

The chain links TRBV6-6 to TRBJ2-7; tentative D call: TRBD1 (6 bases). This CDR3 has 17 amino acids. Per germline, CDR1 MNHNY and CDR2 SVGAGI (reference sequence). Trimming removed 2 bases from V and 0 bases from J, with 17 bases in between. This chain's CDR3 is CASSYQVFQGSSYEQYF. CDR3 sequence (DNA): TGTGCCAGCAGTTACCAAGTCTTCCAGGGGAGCTCCTACGAGCAGTACTTC.

This clonotype has ten or more counts. The V gene is TRBV6-1, the J gene TRBJ2-7; TRBD2 matches 12 bases. This CDR3 comprises 16 residues. Trimming took 5 bases from V and 0 from J; bases not matched to a gene: 5. Looked up from germline, CDR1 is MNHNS and CDR2 is SASEGT. The CDR3, as DNA: TGTGCCAGCAGTTCCTTGACTAGCGGGGGCTCCTACGAGCAGTACTTC. Its protein is CASSSLTSGGSYEQYF.

The chain employs TRBV25-1 and TRBJ1-2; D gene ambiguous. The V end lost 4 bases, the J end lost 0 bases, and 15 bases lay between the germline ends. This CDR3 has 16 amino acids. The germline gives CDR1 MGHDK, CDR2 SYGVNS. The CDR3 DNA sequence: TGTGCCAGCAGTGGGGGAATATCCTACACTAACTATGGCTACACCTTC. This codes for CASSGGISYTNYGYTF.

The gene calls are TRBV6-6 and TRBJ2-5; 8 nucleotides agree with TRBD2. Trimming took 6 bases from V and 7 from J; bases not matched to a gene: 10. Per germline, CDR1 MNHNY and CDR2 SVGAGI (reference sequence). This CDR3 has 14 amino acids. The CDR3 loop reads CASRAGGPRGTQYF. DNA of the CDR3: TGTGCCAGCAGGGCGGGGGGCCCTCGGGGGACCCAGTACTTC.